This T cell receptor (beta chain) came from a study of beta chain features in type 1 diabetes. Study background: Sorted cells examined across all samples numbered 95 million to 120 million.

This clone showed up just a few times. Its antigen is unknown. The junction departs from germline at one end; a sequencing error may be responsible. The CDR3 spans 12 residues. From germline, CDR1 is SGHTA and CDR2 FQGNSA. cDNA synthesis used the whole RNA isolate, giving expressed TCRB sequences. Assay used: immunoSEQ multiplex PCR; TCRdb lists only in-frame clones, some missing. The sample lists a few hundred thousand clones, 16% seen once, with 0.085% in the top ten. Study-wide results and caveats: Since sequencing was performed on cDNA, cells with high TCR expression could be over-represented. Comparison showed that naive, central memory and Treg TCRB repertoires appeared more similar among patients than among healthy donors. In every one of the four CD4+ subsets, TCRB CDR3s were moderately but significantly shorter in Type 1 diabetes patients.

Sequenced input: naive CD4+ T cells from blood. The chain has TRBV7-2 and TRBJ2-5, with 9 bases fitting TRBD1. The clonotype comes from a man under 40 with type 1 diabetes. The CDR3 reads CASSPGWGQGDF. CDR3 nucleotide sequence: TGTGCCAGCAGCCCCGGTTGGGGACAGGGAGACTTC.